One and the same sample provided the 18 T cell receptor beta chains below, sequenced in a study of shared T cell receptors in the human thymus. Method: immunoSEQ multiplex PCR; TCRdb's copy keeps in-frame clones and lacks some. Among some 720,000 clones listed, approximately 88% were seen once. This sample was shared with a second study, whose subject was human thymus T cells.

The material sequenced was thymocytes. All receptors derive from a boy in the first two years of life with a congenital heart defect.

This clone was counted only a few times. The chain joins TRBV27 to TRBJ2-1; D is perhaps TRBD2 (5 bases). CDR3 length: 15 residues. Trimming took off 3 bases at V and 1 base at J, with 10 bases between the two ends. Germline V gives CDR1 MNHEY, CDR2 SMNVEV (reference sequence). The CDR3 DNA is TGTGCCAGCAGTTTCGGCCGGGGTTCCTACAATGAGCAGTTCTTC. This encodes CASSFGRGSYNEQFF.

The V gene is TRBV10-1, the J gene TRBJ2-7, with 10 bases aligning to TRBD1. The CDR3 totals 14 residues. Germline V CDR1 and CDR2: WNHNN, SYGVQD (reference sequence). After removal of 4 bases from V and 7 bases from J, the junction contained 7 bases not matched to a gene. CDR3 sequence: CASSGDRGPGEQYF. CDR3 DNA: TGCGCCAGCAGTGGCGACAGGGGGCCGGGGGAGCAGTACTTC.

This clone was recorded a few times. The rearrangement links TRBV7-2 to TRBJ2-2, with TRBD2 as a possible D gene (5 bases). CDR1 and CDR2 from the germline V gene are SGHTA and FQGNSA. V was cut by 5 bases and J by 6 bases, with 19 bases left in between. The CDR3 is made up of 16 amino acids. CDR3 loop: CASSTPWSGGPGELFF. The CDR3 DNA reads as TGTGCCAGCAGCACGCCATGGTCTGGAGGCCCCGGGGAGCTGTTTTTT.

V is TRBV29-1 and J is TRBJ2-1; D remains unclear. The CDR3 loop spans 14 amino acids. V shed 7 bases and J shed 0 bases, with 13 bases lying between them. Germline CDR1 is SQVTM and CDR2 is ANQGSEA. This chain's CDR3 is CSDEESSSYNEQFF. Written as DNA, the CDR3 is TGCAGCGACGAGGAATCGAGCTCCTACAATGAGCAGTTCTTC.

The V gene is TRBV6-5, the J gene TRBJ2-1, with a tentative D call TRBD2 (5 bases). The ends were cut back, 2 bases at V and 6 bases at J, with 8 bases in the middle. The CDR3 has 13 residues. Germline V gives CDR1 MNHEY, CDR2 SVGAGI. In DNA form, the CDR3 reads TGTGCCAGCAGTTACCGGGGAGTCAATGAGCAGTTCTTC. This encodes CASSYRGVNEQFF.

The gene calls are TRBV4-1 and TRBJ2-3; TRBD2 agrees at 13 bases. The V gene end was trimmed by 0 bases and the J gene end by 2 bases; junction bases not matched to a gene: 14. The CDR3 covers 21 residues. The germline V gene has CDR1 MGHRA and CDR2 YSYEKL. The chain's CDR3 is CASSQDRSTSGRARFTDTQYF. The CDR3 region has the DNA TGCGCCAGCAGCCAAGATCGGTCCACTAGCGGGAGGGCCAGGTTCACAGATACGCAGTATTTT.

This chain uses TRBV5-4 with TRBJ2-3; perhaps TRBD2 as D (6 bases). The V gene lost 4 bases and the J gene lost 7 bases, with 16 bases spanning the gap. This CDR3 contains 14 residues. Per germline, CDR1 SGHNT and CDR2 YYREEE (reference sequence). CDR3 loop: CASSEAGTSNTQYF. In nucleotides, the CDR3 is TGTGCCAGCAGCGAGGCGGGGACTTCGAATACGCAGTATTTT.

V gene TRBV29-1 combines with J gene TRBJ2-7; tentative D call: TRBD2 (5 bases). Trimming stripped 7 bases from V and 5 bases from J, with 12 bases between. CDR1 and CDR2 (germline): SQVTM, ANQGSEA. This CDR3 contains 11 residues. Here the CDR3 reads CSARGPHEQYF. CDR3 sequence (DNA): TGCAGCGCCCGGGGTCCGCACGAGCAGTACTTC.

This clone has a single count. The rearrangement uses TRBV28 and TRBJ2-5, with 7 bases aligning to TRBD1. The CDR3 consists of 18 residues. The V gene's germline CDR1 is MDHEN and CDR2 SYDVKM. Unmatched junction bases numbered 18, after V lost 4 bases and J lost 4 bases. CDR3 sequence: CASSSPGPATGVGETQYF. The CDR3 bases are TGTGCCAGCAGTTCACCGGGGCCAGCAACAGGGGTAGGAGAGACCCAGTACTTC.

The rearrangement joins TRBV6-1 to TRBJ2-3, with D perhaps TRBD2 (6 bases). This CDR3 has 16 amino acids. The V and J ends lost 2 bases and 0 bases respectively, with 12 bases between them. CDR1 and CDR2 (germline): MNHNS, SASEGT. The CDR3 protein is CASSERRDGSTDTQYF. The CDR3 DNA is TGTGCCAGCAGTGAACGGAGGGACGGGAGCACAGATACGCAGTATTTT.

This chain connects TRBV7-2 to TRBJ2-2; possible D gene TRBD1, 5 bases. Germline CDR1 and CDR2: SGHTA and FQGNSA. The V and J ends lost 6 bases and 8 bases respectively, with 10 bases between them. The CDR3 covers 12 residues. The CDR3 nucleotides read TGTGCCAGCAGGTCCAGGGAAGGGGAGCTGTTTTTT. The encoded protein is CASRSREGELFF.

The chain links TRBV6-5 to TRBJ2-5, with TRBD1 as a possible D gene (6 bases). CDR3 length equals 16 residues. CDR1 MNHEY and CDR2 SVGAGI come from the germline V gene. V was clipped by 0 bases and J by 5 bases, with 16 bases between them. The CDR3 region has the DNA TGTGCCAGCAGTTACTCGATTCCGGGACATATGGAGACCCAGTACTTC. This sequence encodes CASSYSIPGHMETQYF.

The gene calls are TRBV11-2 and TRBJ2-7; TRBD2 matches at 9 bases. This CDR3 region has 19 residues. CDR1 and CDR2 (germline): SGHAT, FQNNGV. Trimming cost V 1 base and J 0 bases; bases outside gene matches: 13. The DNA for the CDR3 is TGTGCCAGCAGCTTAGGGCGGGCTAGCGGGAACAAGGGCTCCTACGAGCAGTACTTC. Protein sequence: CASSLGRASGNKGSYEQYF.

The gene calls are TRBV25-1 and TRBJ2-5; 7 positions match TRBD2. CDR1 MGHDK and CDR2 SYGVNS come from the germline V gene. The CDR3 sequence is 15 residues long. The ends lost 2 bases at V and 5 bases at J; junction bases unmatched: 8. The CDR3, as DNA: TGTGCCAGCAGTGAAGGGAGGACTAGTAGTGAGACCCAGTACTTC. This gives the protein CASSEGRTSSETQYF.

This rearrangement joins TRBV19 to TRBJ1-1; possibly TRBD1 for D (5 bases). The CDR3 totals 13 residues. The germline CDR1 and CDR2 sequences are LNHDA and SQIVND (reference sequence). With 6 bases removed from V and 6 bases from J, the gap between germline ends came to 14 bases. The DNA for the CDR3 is TGTGCCAGTAGGGACATGTCTACCCCTGAAGCTTTCTTT. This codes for CASRDMSTPEAFF.

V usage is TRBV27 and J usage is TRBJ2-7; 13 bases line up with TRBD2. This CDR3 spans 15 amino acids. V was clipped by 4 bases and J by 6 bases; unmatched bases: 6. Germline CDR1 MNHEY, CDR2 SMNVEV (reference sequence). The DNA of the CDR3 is TGTGCCAGCAGTTCAACTAGCGGGAGGGCCCCCGAGCAGTACTTC. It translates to CASSSTSGRAPEQYF.

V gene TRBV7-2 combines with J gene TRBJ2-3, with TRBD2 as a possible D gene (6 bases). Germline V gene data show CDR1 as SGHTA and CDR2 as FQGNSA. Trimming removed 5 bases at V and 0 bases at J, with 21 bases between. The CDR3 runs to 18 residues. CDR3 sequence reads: CASSQELTSIDSTDTQYF. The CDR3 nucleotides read TGTGCCAGCAGCCAAGAGCTGACTAGTATCGATAGCACAGATACGCAGTATTTT.

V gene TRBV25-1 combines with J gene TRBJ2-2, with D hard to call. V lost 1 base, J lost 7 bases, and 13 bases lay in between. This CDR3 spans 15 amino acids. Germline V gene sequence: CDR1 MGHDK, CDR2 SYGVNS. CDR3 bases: TGTGCCAGCAGTGAATCAGCTCCCTCGGGCGGGGAGCTGTTTTTT. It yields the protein CASSESAPSGGELFF.